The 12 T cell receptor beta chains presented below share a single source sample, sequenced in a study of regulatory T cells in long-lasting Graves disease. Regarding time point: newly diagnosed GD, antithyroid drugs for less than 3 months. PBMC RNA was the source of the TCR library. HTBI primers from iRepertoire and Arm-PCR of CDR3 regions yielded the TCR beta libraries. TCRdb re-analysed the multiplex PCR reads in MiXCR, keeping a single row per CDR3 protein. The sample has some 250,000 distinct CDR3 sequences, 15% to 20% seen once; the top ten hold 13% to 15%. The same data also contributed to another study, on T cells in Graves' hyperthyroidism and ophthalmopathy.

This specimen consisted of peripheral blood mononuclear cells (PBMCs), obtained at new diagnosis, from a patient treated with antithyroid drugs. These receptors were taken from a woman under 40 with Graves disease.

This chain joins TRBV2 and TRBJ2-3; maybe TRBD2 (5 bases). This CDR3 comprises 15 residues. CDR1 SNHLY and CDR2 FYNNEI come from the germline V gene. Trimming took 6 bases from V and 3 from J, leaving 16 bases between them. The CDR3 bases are TGTGCCAGCAGGGACTCAAAAGTTAGGACAGATACGCAGTATTTT. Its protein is CASRDSKVRTDTQYF.

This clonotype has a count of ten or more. The CDR3 DNA reads TGTGCCAGCAGCGTAGATCTAGCGGCGAGCGAGCAGTACTTC. This encodes CASSVDLAASEQYF. J is TRBJ2-7 and V is TRBV9; 7 bases line up with TRBD2. The CDR3 is 14 residues long. The germline gives CDR1 SGDLS, CDR2 YYNGEE. The trim removed 0 bases at V and 6 bases at J, leaving 6 bases unmatched.

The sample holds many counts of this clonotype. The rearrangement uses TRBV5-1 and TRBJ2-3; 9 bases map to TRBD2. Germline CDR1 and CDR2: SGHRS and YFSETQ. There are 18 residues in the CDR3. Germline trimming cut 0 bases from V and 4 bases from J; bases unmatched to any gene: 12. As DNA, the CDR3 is TGCGCCAGCAGCTTGGATGGACTAGCGACCGGGTCACCAGATACGCAGTATTTT. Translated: CASSLDGLATGSPDTQYF.

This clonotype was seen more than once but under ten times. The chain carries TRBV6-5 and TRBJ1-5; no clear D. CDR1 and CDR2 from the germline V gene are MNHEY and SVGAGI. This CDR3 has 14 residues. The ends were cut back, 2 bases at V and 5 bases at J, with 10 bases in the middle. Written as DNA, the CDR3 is TGTGCCAGCAGTTACGCGGCGGAAGATCAGCCCCAGCATTTT. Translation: CASSYAAEDQPQHF.

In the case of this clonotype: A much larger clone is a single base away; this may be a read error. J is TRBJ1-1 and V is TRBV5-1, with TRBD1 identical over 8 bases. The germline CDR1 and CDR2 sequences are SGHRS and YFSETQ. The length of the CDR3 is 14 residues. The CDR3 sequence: CASSVQGVNTEAFF. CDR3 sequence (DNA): TGTGCCAGCAGCGTACAGGGGGTGAACACTGAAGCTTTCTTT. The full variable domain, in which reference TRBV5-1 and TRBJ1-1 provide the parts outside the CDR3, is KAGVTQTPRYLIKTRGQQVTLSCSPISGHRSVSWYQQTPGQGLQFLFEYFSETQRNKGNFPGRFSGRQFSNSRSEMNVSTLELGDSALYLCASSVQGVNTEAFFGQGTRLTVV.

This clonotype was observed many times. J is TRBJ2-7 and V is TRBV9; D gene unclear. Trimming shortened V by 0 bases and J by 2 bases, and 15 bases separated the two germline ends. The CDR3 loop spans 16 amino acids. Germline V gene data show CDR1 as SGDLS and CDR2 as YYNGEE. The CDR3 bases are TGTGCCAGCAGCGTAGGGTCCAGGCCCCCCGCCTACGAGCAGTACTTC. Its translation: CASSVGSRPPAYEQYF.

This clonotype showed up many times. CDR3 coding DNA: TGCGCCAGCAGCTTGTGGACAGACAGCTCCTACAATGAGCAGTTCTTC. Translated, it gives CASSLWTDSSYNEQFF. The genes are TRBV5-1 and TRBJ2-1, with a weak D call TRBD1 (6 bases). Germline V gives CDR1 SGHRS, CDR2 YFSETQ. Between the trimmed V and J ends, which lost 1 base and 0 bases, there was a span of 11 bases. The CDR3 length is 16 residues.

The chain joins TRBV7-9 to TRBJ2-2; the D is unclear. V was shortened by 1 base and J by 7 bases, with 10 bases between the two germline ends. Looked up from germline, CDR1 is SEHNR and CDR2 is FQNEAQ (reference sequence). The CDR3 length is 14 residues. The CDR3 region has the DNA TGTGCCAGCAGCTTAGGGGGTGCTTTCGGGGAGCTGTTTTTT. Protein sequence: CASSLGGAFGELFF.

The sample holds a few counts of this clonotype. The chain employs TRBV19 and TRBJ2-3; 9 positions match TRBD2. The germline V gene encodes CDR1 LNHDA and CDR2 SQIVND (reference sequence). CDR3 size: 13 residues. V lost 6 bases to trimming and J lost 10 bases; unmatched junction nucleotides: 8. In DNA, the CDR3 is TGTGCCAGTAGCAGCGGGGGGAAGGGGGCGCAGTATTTT. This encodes CASSSGGKGAQYF.

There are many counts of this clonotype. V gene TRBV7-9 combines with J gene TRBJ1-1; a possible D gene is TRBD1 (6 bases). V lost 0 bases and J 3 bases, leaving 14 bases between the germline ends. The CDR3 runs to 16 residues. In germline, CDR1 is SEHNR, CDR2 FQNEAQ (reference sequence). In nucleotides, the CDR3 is TGTGCCAGCAGCTTAGCGGGTCGCAGGGGTGACACTGAAGCTTTCTTT. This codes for CASSLAGRRGDTEAFF.

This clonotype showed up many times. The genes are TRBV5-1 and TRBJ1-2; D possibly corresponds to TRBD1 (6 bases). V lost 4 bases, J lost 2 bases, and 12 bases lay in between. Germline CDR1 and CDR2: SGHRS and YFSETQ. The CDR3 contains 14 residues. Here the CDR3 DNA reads TGCGCCAGCAGCCAGGACAGCGGGAACTATGGCTACACCTTC. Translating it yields CASSQDSGNYGYTF.

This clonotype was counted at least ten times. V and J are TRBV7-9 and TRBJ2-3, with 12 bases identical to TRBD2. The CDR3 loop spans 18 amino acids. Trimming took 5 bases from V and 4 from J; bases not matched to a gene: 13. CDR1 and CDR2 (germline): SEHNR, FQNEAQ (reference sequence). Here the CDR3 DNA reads TGTGCCAGCAGCCTTAGGGGGCCTAGCGGGGGGGCCGCAGATACGCAGTATTTT. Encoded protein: CASSLRGPSGGAADTQYF.